The next 22 T cell receptor beta chains were all read from a single sample in a study of neurological immune-mediated disorders. TCRdb processed the 5' RACE reads anew with MiXCR; each CDR3 protein has one entry. In the table there are roughly 62,000 distinct CDR3 sequences, around 10% of which are singletons. Sequencing input: PBMCs. The receptors were sampled from a man between 60 and 70 years old in good health.

This clonotype was seen ten or more times. The chain couples TRBV6-2 or TRBV6-3 to TRBJ2-3; tentatively, D is TRBD1 (6 bases). Trimming removed 7 bases from V and 4 bases from J, with 15 bases in between. CDR1 MNHEY and CDR2 SVGEGT come from the germline V gene. The CDR3 length is 14 residues. CDR3 nucleotide sequence: TGTGCCAGCAAAATGGAAGGGGGACCAGATACGCAGTATTTT. As protein: CASKMEGGPDTQYF.

Worth noting for this clonotype: A much larger clone lies one base from this, so it may be a read error. The J gene is TRBJ1-1, the V gene TRBV7-2; D is possibly TRBD1 (6 bases). The V end lost 5 bases, the J end lost 1 base, and 14 bases lay between the germline ends. The CDR3 sequence is 15 residues long. CDR1 and CDR2 (germline): SGHTA, FQGNSA. CDR3 coding DNA: TGTGCCAGCAGCACCAGGGGTAAGTGGAACACTGAAGCTTTCTTT. This codes for CASSTRGKWNTEAFF.

As regards this clonotype: A read error may produce the germline difference seen at one junction end. V and J are TRBV12-3 or TRBV12-4 and TRBJ1-5, with a possible D match to TRBD1 (6 bases). The CDR3 totals 16 residues. The CDR3 loop is CVSRRESGQRGQPQHF. Here the CDR3 DNA reads TGTGTCAGCAGGCGCGAATCTGGACAGCGAGGGCAGCCCCAGCATTTT.

This clonotype was detected ten times or more. V and J are TRBV12-3 or TRBV12-4 and TRBJ1-5; a possible D gene is TRBD1 (5 bases). The V end was cut by 1 base, the J end by 3 bases, with 13 bases between. The CDR3 spans 16 residues. This CDR3 is CASSLGYGAFNQPQHF. CDR3 bases: TGTGCCAGCAGTTTAGGATATGGGGCGTTCAATCAGCCCCAGCATTTT.

In its sample, this clonotype was seen many times. The chain recombines TRBV20-1 with TRBJ1-2; the match to TRBD1 covers 7 bases. Germline values: CDR1 DFQATT, CDR2 SNEGSKA (reference sequence). The CDR3 length is 13 residues. Trimming removed 3 bases from V and 4 bases from J; junction bases left unmatched: 5. CDR3 DNA: TGCAGTGCTAGTAGGGGGCCCTTCTATGGCTACACCTTC. It is translated as CSASRGPFYGYTF.

This clonotype was picked up many times. The chain is built from TRBV12-3 or TRBV12-4 and TRBJ1-5; 8 positions agree with TRBD1. The V segment lost 6 bases and the J segment 3 bases; nucleotides outside the gene matches: 1. CDR3 size: 13 residues. The DNA of the CDR3 is TGTGCCAGCAGGGGACAGGACAATCAGCCCCAGCATTTT. Its translation: CASRGQDNQPQHF.

Concerning this clonotype itself: A much larger clone lies a single base off, so this may be a read error. The chain is built from TRBV6-4 and TRBJ2-1, with 9 bases that match TRBD2. The V gene's germline CDR1 is MRHNA and CDR2 SNTAGT. The CDR3 sequence is 15 residues long. This chain's CDR3 is CTSSDSRGGYNEQFF. The CDR3 coding sequence is TGTACCAGCAGTGACTCGCGGGGGGGCTACAATGAGCAGTTCTTC.

This clonotype was picked up many times. The rearrangement links TRBV20-1 to TRBJ2-3, with 9 bases identical to TRBD1. Germline V gene data show CDR1 as DFQATT and CDR2 as SNEGSKA (reference sequence). V gave up 3 bases and J gave up 2 bases; unmatched junction bases: 9. This CDR3 spans 16 amino acids. This CDR3 is CSASPFDRGYTDTQYF. DNA of the CDR3: TGCAGTGCTAGCCCATTCGACAGGGGGTACACAGATACGCAGTATTTT.

This clonotype was counted many times. This sequence joins TRBV3-1 and TRBJ2-5; tentative D call: TRBD1 (5 bases). The ends were cut back, 4 bases at V and 2 bases at J, with 17 bases in the middle. Germline V gene data show CDR1 as LGHDT and CDR2 as YNNKEL (reference sequence). The CDR3 has 16 amino acids. Written as DNA, the CDR3 is TGTGCCAGCAGCCTCGGCAGGGCACAGCCTCAAGAGACCCAGTACTTC. Residues: CASSLGRAQPQETQYF.

Here the CDR3 reads CASSPNPLRVKIQVAYGYTF. CDR3 bases: TGTGCCAGCTCACCAAACCCATTAAGAGTCAAAATACAGGTTGCCTATGGCTACACCTTC. The V call is TRBV18, the J call TRBJ1-2, with D possibly TRBD1 on 5 matching bases. Germline CDR1 KGHSH, CDR2 LQKENI. V was shortened by 2 bases and J by 4 bases, with 29 bases between the two germline ends. The CDR3 spans 20 residues.

Many counts were recorded for this clonotype. V and J are TRBV6-2 or TRBV6-3 and TRBJ2-5, with 9 nucleotides matching TRBD2. Germline values: CDR1 MNHEY, CDR2 SVGEGT. V shed 2 bases, J shed 5 bases, and the junction held 12 bases outside the gene matches. The CDR3 contains 17 residues. The CDR3 loop is CASSYVAGVGLLETQYF. The CDR3 nucleotides are TGTGCCAGCAGTTACGTAGCGGGGGTTGGTTTATTGGAGACCCAGTACTTC.

This clonotype was found many times. The chain has TRBV7-9 and TRBJ2-7; tentatively, D is TRBD1 (6 bases). V lost 5 bases, J lost 2 bases, and 13 bases lay in between. The CDR3 has 14 residues. The germline V gene has CDR1 SEHNR and CDR2 FQNEAQ (reference sequence). This CDR3 reads CASSPWTETYEQYF. The DNA for the CDR3 is TGTGCCAGCAGCCCCTGGACAGAGACCTACGAGCAGTACTTC.

In its sample, this clonotype was seen many times. This sequence joins TRBV6-2 or TRBV6-3 and TRBJ2-1, with TRBD1 matching 7 bases. Trimming took 6 bases from V and 14 from J; bases not matched to a gene: 7. CDR1 is MNHEY and CDR2 is SVGEGT in the germline V gene. CDR3 length: 11 residues. CDR3 loop: CASSNRGGEFF. The CDR3 DNA sequence: TGTGCCAGCAGCAACAGGGGTGGGGAGTTCTTC.

The rearrangement joins TRBV7-2 to TRBJ2-1, with 8 nucleotides matching TRBD1. V gave up 7 bases and J gave up 1 base; unmatched junction bases: 12. This CDR3 is 17 amino acids long. Per the germline V gene, CDR1 is SGHTA and CDR2 is FQGNSA. DNA for the CDR3: TGTGCCAGCACGGTGACAGGGGCCCCCAGGTCCTACAATGAGCAGTTCTTC. This codes for CASTVTGAPRSYNEQFF.

This clonotype was observed many times. The chain employs TRBV12-3 or TRBV12-4 and TRBJ2-6; maybe TRBD2 (6 bases). The CDR3 sequence is 16 residues long. V lost 6 bases, J lost 0 bases, and 12 bases lay in between. CDR3 sequence: CASRGGPLSGANVLTF. Here the CDR3 DNA reads TGTGCCAGCAGAGGAGGGCCCCTCTCTGGGGCCAACGTCCTGACTTTC.

J is TRBJ2-7 and V is TRBV29-1, with 8 bases that match TRBD1. V shed 6 bases, J shed 1 base, and the junction held 8 bases outside the gene matches. Germline V gives CDR1 SQVTM, CDR2 ANQGSEA. The CDR3 has 14 amino acids. For the CDR3, the DNA is TGCAGCGTGGAGACAGGGGAACCTTCCTACGAGCAGTACTTC. As protein: CSVETGEPSYEQYF.

This clonotype came up many times. The chain joins TRBV12-3 or TRBV12-4 to TRBJ1-1; possible D gene TRBD1, 5 bases. Trimming removed 3 bases from V and 1 base from J, with 15 bases in between. The CDR3 contains 16 residues. The CDR3 DNA follows: TGTGCCAGCAGTTTTCGGGGGGGGGAAAAGAACACTGAAGCTTTCTTT. Protein sequence: CASSFRGGEKNTEAFF.

This clonotype has ten or more counts. V usage is TRBV29-1 and J usage is TRBJ1-1, with D unclear. The CDR3 loop spans 11 amino acids. Germline assignment: CDR1 SQVTM and CDR2 ANQGSEA. Trimming shortened V by 5 bases and J by 7 bases, and 11 bases separated the two germline ends. DNA of the CDR3: TGCAGCGTTTATAACAAGCTTGAAGCTTTCTTT. This sequence encodes CSVYNKLEAFF. Together with reference TRBV29-1 and TRBJ1-1, the CDR3 gives the full variable domain: SAVISQKPSRDICQRGTSLTIQCQVDSQVTMMFWYRQQPGQSLTLIATANQGSEATYESGFVIDKFPISRPNLTFSTLTVSNMSPEDSSIYLCSVYNKLEAFFGQGTRLTVV.

This clonotype has a count of ten or more. The chain links TRBV7-3 to TRBJ2-1; 7 bases are shared with TRBD2. CDR1 and CDR2 (germline): SGHTA, FQGTGA. CDR3 length: 16 amino acids. V lost 5 bases, J lost 5 bases, and 12 bases stayed unmatched. Here the CDR3 DNA reads TGTGCCAGCAGCCCGTATAGAGGGAGCGGGAACAATGAGCAGTTCTTC. It is translated as CASSPYRGSGNNEQFF. The full variable domain, rest sourced from reference TRBV7-3 and TRBJ2-1, is GAGVSQTPSNKVTEKGKYVELRCDPISGHTALYWYRQSLGQGPEFLIYFQGTGAADDSGLPNDRFFAVRPEGSVSTLKIQRTERGDSAVYLCASSPYRGSGNNEQFFGPGTRLTVL.

This clonotype showed up many times. The rearrangement joins TRBV7-2 to TRBJ2-7; a possible D gene is TRBD2 (6 bases). Germline V gene sequence: CDR1 SGHTA, CDR2 FQGNSA. The CDR3 extends over 12 amino acids. The germline V and J ends were trimmed by 8 bases and 3 bases, with 11 bases remaining between them. CDR3 sequence reads: CASLQEGYEQYF. The CDR3 DNA reads TGTGCCAGCCTACAGGAGGGCTACGAGCAGTACTTC.

This clonotype has ten or more counts. The chain links TRBV24-1 to TRBJ1-5; TRBD1 is a possible D gene (5 bases). Trimming took off 4 bases at V and 5 bases at J, with 14 bases between the two ends. Germline lookup yields CDR1 KGHDR and CDR2 SFDVKD. CDR3 length: 15 amino acids. The CDR3 DNA reads as TGTGCCACCAGTGACCCTTCCCAGGGCGATCAGCCCCAGCATTTT. It is translated as CATSDPSQGDQPQHF.

This clonotype occurred many times. The chain employs TRBV14 and TRBJ2-3; the match to TRBD1 covers 7 bases. CDR1 and CDR2 (germline): SGHDN, FVKESK. CDR3 size: 15 residues. The trim removed 1 base at V and 6 bases at J, leaving 7 bases unmatched. The CDR3 sequence is CASSQADRFEDTQYF. As DNA, the CDR3 is TGTGCCAGCAGCCAAGCGGACAGGTTCGAGGATACGCAGTATTTT.